This T cell receptor (beta chain) emerged from a study of Ad26.COV2.S vaccination and SARS-CoV-2 variants. The overall study: Administration of Ad26.COV2.S was intramuscular, either once or twice 56 days apart.

This CDR3 region has 19 residues. V lost 5 bases and J 0 bases, leaving 23 bases between the germline ends. Germline assignment: CDR1 LNHDA and CDR2 SQIVND (reference sequence). In this sample, this clone turned up once. Its antigen remains unknown. Clones were read by immunoSEQ multiplex PCR, and TCRdb kept only the in-frame ones, dropping some. In the table there are 380,000 or so clones, 86% of which are singletons. Study-wide results and limits: Similar non-spike TCR breadth was seen in vaccine and placebo recipients. Spike-specific TCR breadth was greater after Ad26.COV2.S than placebo. In vaccinated individuals, spike-specific CD8+ and CD4+ T cell responses reportedly displayed substantial breadth.

Indicated treatment: 19 received Ad26.COV2.S at low or high dose, single or two shots; roughly five received placebo; per-sample allocation not given. Material that was analyzed had been drawn on day 63 after the first vaccine or placebo injection. This receptor was taken from a person aged 18-65 years who received the Ad26.COV2.S COVID-19 vaccine or a placebo. The chain links TRBV19 to TRBJ1-3; perhaps TRBD1 as D (5 bases). The specimen comprised peripheral blood, sampled in a trial of Ad26.COV2.S vaccine versus placebo. The CDR3, as DNA: TGTGCCAGTAGTGCAGGGTACGTCCGAATCGGCGCCTCTGGAAACACCATATATTTT. Translated, it gives CASSAGYVRIGASGNTIYF.